Listed here are 22 T cell receptor beta chains from one sample, sequenced in a study of graft-versus-host responses after intestinal transplantation. The protocol was immunoSEQ multiplex PCR, while the TCRdb copy is restricted to in-frame clones and leaves out a portion. Here the sample spans 90,000 to 130,000 clones, about 92% being singletons. Their antigens remain unidentified. The sample in question was unstimulated CD8+ T cells sorted from spleen or lymph node cells, obtained before transplant. The receptors stem from a human donor who was the organ donor for an intestinal transplant.

This chain uses TRBV6-1 with TRBJ2-7; D is unclear. This CDR3 is built from 11 residues. Germline CDR1 MNHNS, CDR2 SASEGT. Trimming took 8 bases from V and 0 from J, leaving 5 bases between them. CDR3 in amino acids: CASSTSYEQYF. In DNA form, the CDR3 reads TGTGCCAGCTCGACCTCCTACGAGCAGTACTTC.

The chain combines TRBV29-1 with TRBJ1-2, with TRBD1 as a possible D gene (5 bases). This CDR3 comprises 15 residues. Trimming removed 2 bases at V and 4 bases at J, with 17 bases between. The germline gives CDR1 SQVTM, CDR2 ANQGSEA. CDR3 sequence (DNA): TGCAGCGTTGAACGTGACGTGGGGGGAGGCTATGGCTACACCTTC. This translates into CSVERDVGGGYGYTF. Variable domain in full (rest from reference TRBV29-1 and TRBJ1-2): SAVISQKPSRDICQRGTSLTIQCQVDSQVTMMFWYRQQPGQSLTLIATANQGSEATYESGFVIDKFPISRPNLTFSTLTVSNMSPEDSSIYLCSVERDVGGGYGYTFGSGTRLTVV.

The chain couples TRBV28 to TRBJ2-1; 15 nucleotides align to TRBD2. The CDR3 is made up of 18 amino acids. Trimming removed 5 bases from V and 0 bases from J; junction bases left unmatched: 5. Germline values: CDR1 MDHEN, CDR2 SYDVKM. In DNA form, the CDR3 reads TGTGCCAGCAGTACCGGGACTAGCGGGAGGCGCTCCTACAATGAGCAGTTCTTC. It specifies CASSTGTSGRRSYNEQFF.

About this clone itself: One end of the junction is discordant with germline, which a read error may explain. The chain uses TRBV6-6 and TRBJ1-2, with 7 bases aligning to TRBD1. Germline loops: CDR1 MNHNY, CDR2 SVGAGI (reference sequence). The CDR3 consists of 11 residues. This CDR3 reads CASSYGPDRAF. The DNA of the CDR3 is TGTGCCAGCAGTTACGGTCCCGACAGGGCCTTC.

The J gene is TRBJ2-7, the V gene TRBV27; 7 bases agree with TRBD2. Trimming took 7 bases from V and 1 from J; bases not matched to a gene: 4. CDR3 size: 13 residues. Germline V lookup: CDR1 MNHEY, CDR2 SMNVEV (reference sequence). The CDR3 coding sequence is TGTGCCAGCAAGTCGGGGGGTTCCTACGAGCAGTACTTC. Amino acid sequence: CASKSGGSYEQYF.

The rearrangement links TRBV27 to TRBJ2-1; D may be TRBD1 (7 bases). The CDR3 loop spans 15 amino acids. The germline CDR1 and CDR2 sequences are MNHEY and SMNVEV (reference sequence). The V and J ends lost 6 bases and 10 bases respectively, with 22 bases between them. CDR3 sequence reads: CASRASPRGAGEQFF. CDR3 nucleotide sequence: TGTGCCAGCAGAGCCTCCCCCAGGGGGGCGGGGGAGCAGTTCTTC.

The chain links TRBV4-2 to TRBJ1-2; 9 bases are a match to TRBD1. This CDR3 has 17 residues. CDR1 is LGHNA and CDR2 is YNFKEQ in the germline V gene. With 4 bases clipped from V and 6 bases from J, the junction kept 15 bases outside the gene matches. This chain's CDR3 is CASSPWGQGGPRHGYTF. CDR3 coding DNA: TGTGCCAGCAGCCCCTGGGGACAGGGAGGGCCTAGGCATGGCTACACCTTC.

The chain recombines TRBV28 with TRBJ1-2; 7 bases are shared with TRBD1. The CDR3 has 17 residues. The germline V gene has CDR1 MDHEN and CDR2 SYDVKM. V was clipped by 6 bases and J by 8 bases; unmatched bases: 21. In DNA form, the CDR3 reads TGTGCCAGCAGACACAACTATGGCGTGGGACAGACGCCAGGCTACACCTTC. Translation gives CASRHNYGVGQTPGYTF.

This chain joins TRBV27 and TRBJ1-2; the D gene is possibly TRBD1 (5 bases). The CDR3 covers 14 residues. Trimming left V 2 bases short and J 8 bases short, with 15 bases between. Germline-derived CDR1 and CDR2 are MNHEY and SMNVEV (reference sequence). DNA of the CDR3: TGTGCCAGCAGTTTAGGGGGAGGGGCCCTCGGCTACACCTTC. Protein sequence: CASSLGGGALGYTF.

The chain is built from TRBV4-1 and TRBJ2-1; tentative D call: TRBD2 (5 bases). The CDR3 is made up of 15 amino acids. CDR1 MGHRA and CDR2 YSYEKL come from the germline V gene. Trimming shortened V by 1 base and J by 10 bases, and 17 bases separated the two germline ends. The CDR3 spells CASSQVSWTGEEQFF. The CDR3 region has the DNA TGCGCCAGCAGCCAAGTATCCTGGACTGGGGAAGAGCAGTTCTTC.

V and J are TRBV7-7 and TRBJ2-1; D call uncertain. The CDR3 covers 10 residues. Deletions cut 4 bases from V and 11 bases from J, with 6 bases between. Germline CDR1 is SSHAT and CDR2 is FNYEAQ (reference sequence). CDR3 in DNA: TGTGCCAGCAGCTCCCCGAAGCAGTTCTTC. This encodes CASSSPKQFF.

As to this clone: An end of the junction does not agree with germline; a read error may underlie this. This sequence joins TRBV4-1 and TRBJ2-3; TRBD2 matches 13 bases. This CDR3 comprises 14 residues. Germline assignment: CDR1 MGHRA and CDR2 YSYEKL. The CDR3 region is CASSQDPGLAGDKF. Here the CDR3 DNA reads TGCGCCAGCAGCCAAGATCCTGGACTAGCGGGAGATAAGTTT.

The rearrangement joins TRBV28 to TRBJ1-1; D is unclear. Trimming cost V 2 bases and J 5 bases, with 9 bases left between them. The CDR3 extends over 13 amino acids. CDR1 is MDHEN and CDR2 is SYDVKM in the germline V gene. The CDR3 sequence is CASSLTPRTEAFF. In DNA form, the CDR3 reads TGTGCCAGCAGTTTAACCCCGAGGACTGAAGCTTTCTTT.

The chain joins TRBV15 to TRBJ2-7; D gene unclear. V lost 0 bases to trimming and J lost 3 bases, with 15 bases between them. Per germline, CDR1 LNHNV and CDR2 YYDKDF (reference sequence). The length of the CDR3 is 16 residues. DNA of the CDR3: TGTGCCACCAGCAGAGATTTTGGGGAACCTATCTACGAGCAGTACTTC. This encodes CATSRDFGEPIYEQYF.

V gene TRBV7-2 combines with J gene TRBJ2-1; D is perhaps TRBD2 (5 bases). This CDR3 is built from 15 residues. Trimming took off 3 bases at V and 4 bases at J, with 13 bases between the two ends. Germline V lookup: CDR1 SGHTA, CDR2 FQGNSA. The CDR3 spells CASSFGKPLYNEQFF. The CDR3 region has the DNA TGTGCCAGCAGCTTCGGGAAGCCCCTATACAATGAGCAGTTCTTC.

V and J are TRBV28 and TRBJ2-7, with TRBD1 matching 7 bases. The germline V gene encodes CDR1 MDHEN and CDR2 SYDVKM. The CDR3 is 13 residues long. With 6 bases clipped from V and 3 bases from J, the junction kept 5 bases outside the gene matches. The CDR3 spells CASSLGGIYEQYF. The CDR3 DNA reads TGTGCCAGCAGCCTAGGGGGCATCTACGAGCAGTACTTC.

The V gene is TRBV5-6, the J gene TRBJ2-5, with TRBD2 matching 12 bases. Germline V gene data show CDR1 as SGHDT and CDR2 as YYEEEE. The CDR3 covers 16 residues. With 3 bases clipped from V and 4 bases from J, the junction kept 7 bases outside the gene matches. The CDR3 region is CASSYRLAGVGETQYF. As DNA, the CDR3 is TGTGCCAGCAGCTACCGACTAGCGGGAGTAGGAGAGACCCAGTACTTC.

Concerning this clone: At one end the junction does not follow the germline gene, possibly because of a read error. The chain's CDR3 is CASTLGGSFNTGELFF. The CDR3 DNA follows: TGTGCCAGCACCTTAGGAGGGTCCTTCAACACCGGGGAGCTGTTTTTT. The chain recombines TRBV11-2 with TRBJ2-2, with D perhaps TRBD2 (6 bases). CDR1 and CDR2 (germline): SGHAT, FQNNGV. The CDR3 contains 16 residues.

The rearrangement uses TRBV11-3 and TRBJ1-4; D not certain. Germline V gene data show CDR1 as SGHNT and CDR2 as YENEEA. The CDR3 spans 17 residues. Trimming pared 2 bases from V and 0 bases from J, leaving 13 bases between. As DNA, the CDR3 is TGTGCCAGCAGCTTACGGACTCAACTTGCAACTAATGAAAAACTGTTTTTT. Translating it yields CASSLRTQLATNEKLFF.

This clone was seen more than once but under ten times. The V call is TRBV5-5, the J call TRBJ2-7; the match to TRBD1 covers 8 bases. CDR3 length equals 16 residues. Germline lookup yields CDR1 SGHKS and CDR2 YYEKEE (reference sequence). The J segment lost 3 bases and the V segment lost 5 bases, leaving 13 bases of the junction unmatched. As DNA, the CDR3 is TGTGCCAGCAGTTCCGCGGGCAGGGGGCTTGACTACGAGCAGTACTTC. Amino acids: CASSSAGRGLDYEQYF.

The CDR3 DNA sequence: TGCGCCAGCAGCCCTGCCGGGACTAAGGGTCACAATGAGCAGTTCTTC. Protein sequence: CASSPAGTKGHNEQFF. The genes are TRBV4-1 and TRBJ2-1, with TRBD2 identical over 7 bases. CDR3 length: 16 residues. After removal of 4 bases from V and 5 bases from J, the junction contained 11 bases not matched to a gene. Per germline, CDR1 MGHRA and CDR2 YSYEKL.

The chain joins TRBV30 to TRBJ2-7; the D gene is possibly TRBD2 (5 bases). V lost 0 bases, J lost 6 bases, and 15 bases lay in between. Germline values: CDR1 GTSNPN, CDR2 SVGIG (reference sequence). The CDR3 is made up of 14 amino acids. CDR3 amino acids: CAWSVVELVGEQYF. The DNA for the CDR3 is TGTGCCTGGAGTGTAGTAGAACTAGTCGGCGAGCAGTACTTC.